The T cell receptor (beta chain) under discussion was sequenced for a study of neurological immune-mediated disorders. General observations from the study: None of the CDR3 amino acid sequences found in expanded clones was shared across subjects. This suggests that the TCR-beta repertoires were private in all groups. The greatest TCR clonal expansion occurred in HTLV-1-associated myelopathy and the least in multiple sclerosis, which fell below healthy controls.

This clonotype showed up many times. Antigen unknown. The cDNA came from 5'RACE with 10-nucleotide random UMIs. The output of every sequencing run exceeded 170 million TCR-beta sequences, derived from 15-18 subjects. Using its own MiXCR run on the 5' RACE reads, TCRdb lists one record per CDR3 protein. The repertoire has 40,000 or so distinct CDR3 sequences, 13% to 15% of them found once; the top ten carry about a quarter. Per the germline V gene, CDR1 is LGHDT and CDR2 is YNNKEL (reference sequence). V was clipped by 1 base and J by 6 bases, with 9 bases between them. The CDR3 runs 13 residues. Material for sequencing was PBMCs. The J gene is TRBJ1-1, the V gene TRBV3-1; D unclear. The source is a woman aged 50 to 60 with HTLV-1-associated myelopathy (HAM/TSP). The CDR3, as DNA: TGTGCCAGCAGCCAAGTTTATGGGGCTGAAGCTTTCTTT. It translates to CASSQVYGAEAFF.